This T cell receptor (beta chain) was observed in a study of shared clonotypes between healthy human individuals. Study-level results: Sharing across a few donors was seen in 5% to 5.5% of naive CD4 clonotypes. Estimated richness values were generally larger in naive subsets than in memory subsets.

A split of CD4+ cells into CD45RA+ naive and CD45RA-negative memory subsets was performed. Details on this clone: Antigen specificity is unknown.

V was trimmed by 6 bases and J by 0 bases, leaving 12 bases between them. The CDR3 spans 14 residues. Germline assignment: CDR1 LNHDA and CDR2 SQIVND (reference sequence). The assay used deep level. Method: immunoSEQ multiplex PCR; TCRdb's copy keeps in-frame clones and lacks some. Among under 1,900,000 clones listed, 97% to 99% were seen once. This receptor was identified in a young man in good health. The chain joins TRBV19 to TRBJ2-7; the D is unclear. The sequencing input was naive CD4+ T cells sorted from blood. Subset meaning: CD45RA+ positively selected. The CDR3 loop reads CASSQPGISYEQYF. The CDR3 coding sequence is TGTGCCAGTAGCCAACCCGGTATCTCCTACGAGCAGTACTTC.